The source of this T cell receptor beta chain is a study of blood T cells in healthy people across ages (dated by TCRdb to about 2015). Background on the whole study: In model experiments, template switching captured roughly one uniquely barcoded TCR beta cDNA molecule for every two T cells. To track age-related changes in TCR beta repertoire diversity, the study relied on deep sequencing normalized with unique cDNA molecular identifiers. Donors were grouped into four age groups: young (average approximately 15 years), middle-aged (less than 40), aged (about 60) and long-lived (about 89). The study analyzed two additional independent replicas of 1 million unique cDNA reads from the same blood draw for two donors, one aged 18 to 30 and one aged 80 or older.

Receptors were amplified or captured by 5' RACE. The sequencing machine was an Illumina HiSeq 2500. The second PCR ran for about 6 to 12 cycles and used a J-beta primer mix along with a sample-barcoded 5' primer. A unique molecular identifier was introduced onto each TCR beta cDNA molecule by a template-switch 5' adaptor carrying 12 random nucleotides. At least 3 million CDR3-containing paired-end reads were obtained from each sample. All of the RNA was converted into first-strand cDNA using the Mint cDNA synthesis kit, with a TRBC-specific oligonucleotide serving as the primer. After uracil-DNA glycosylase treatment, a first 18-cycle PCR used universal primers M1SS and BC2_uni_R on all cDNA. The paper's processing steps were these. Each sample was normalized by randomly selecting 1 million high-quality reads, each carrying a distinct molecular identifier. Instead of being binned into consensus sequences, reads with shared molecular identifiers were discarded. CDR3 identification, clonotype clustering and error correction used MiTCR with a Q25 quality threshold and the strictest error-elimination algorithm. A nonparametric unseen species model with Euler transformation was used to estimate a lower bound on total TCR beta diversity. The public reads were reprocessed in TCRdb via fastp at Q25 and MiXCR, keeping in-frame beta chains. Merged by CDR3 protein, the rows form single entries marked with the most common genes and DNA. The V and J calls here are based on TCRdb, not the publication. This sample comprises approximately 780,000 distinct CDR3 sequences, roughly 25% of them detected only once. Of the sample, 3% falls within the top ten clones.

Findings and caveats that apply to the study as a whole: The percentage of naive T cells measured by flow cytometry correlated strongly with observed TCR beta diversity. As age increased, observed TCR beta diversity per million T cells dropped in a roughly linear way, and a significant reduction was already evident by age 40. Because the CMV infection status of the donors was unknown, age-related changes in expanded clonotypes may potentially have been confounded. Estimates of total diversity based on one million sequenced T cells were regarded as lower bounds and as underestimates. Compared with the aged group, more naive CD4+ T cells, fewer expanded clones and increased TCR diversity were shown by the long-lived group, suggesting age selection. Because profiling used bulk unsorted PBMCs, naive and antigen-experienced compartments could not be compared conclusively.

The 40 or so donors, aged roughly 6 to 100 years, were systemically healthy Caucasian individuals from Russia. Each donor gave around 9.5 milliliters of peripheral blood, collected into EDTA-treated Vacutainer tubes. Ficoll-Paque density-gradient centrifugation was used to isolate PBMCs, with at least 7 million obtained per sample. Total RNA was extracted from PBMCs with Trizol reagent, with at least 6 micrograms obtained per sample. For every donor, flow cytometry on a PBMC aliquot measured the percentage of naive CD45RAhigh/CD27high T cells. Comment on this clonotype: The antigen it binds to is not known. Mismatch with germline at one junction end may stem from a read error.

Separately, the same data were catalogued under a study of T cells of mothers and their children. The second study's paper adds: Nine systemically healthy Caucasian individuals served as donors, namely three mothers together with their six children. cDNA synthesis consumed the entire amount of extracted RNA, loaded at around 1.4 ug RNA in each 15 ul reaction. Sample barcodes and 2-4 random nucleotides were added via the M1S primer in the second PCR. More than 9 million TCR beta CDR3 reads were obtained from each mother, and roughly 3.1 million reads were obtained from each child. TCR recombination output is similarly shaped by thymic selection in related and unrelated pairs, with a minor effect exerted by inherited differences. Normalized repertoire overlap in related mother-child pairs was always slightly higher than in unrelated mother-child pairs, but the difference was never significant. No persistent microchimeric T cell clones were found, with a detection sensitivity of approximately 100 clones per million clonotypes. Deep NGS was used in the study to compare the TCR beta repertoires of mothers and children and to look for features that separate related mother-child pairs from unrelated individuals. Mothers averaged about 40 +/- 4 years of age and children averaged around 10 +/- 4 years. Libraries were sequenced on Illumina HiSeq 2000 with 100+100 nt paired-end reads after adapter ligation with NEBNext reagents. To avoid cross-contamination, the mother libraries and the child libraries were prepared a month apart and sequenced in separate runs. For each donor, somewhere between about 450,000 and 2,000,000 distinct TCR beta clonotypes were identified. Naive TCR beta clonotypes were estimated from low-frequency clonotypes matched to each donor's FACS-determined naive share, without sorting.

This TCR derives from a boy aged 10-17 years in good health. Sequencing was carried out using blood.

The CDR3 region has the sequence CASSFGGLVSQEAQYF. The DNA sequence reads TGTGCCAGCAGTTTCGGGGGACTCGTATCCCAAGAGGCCCAGTACTTC. The rearrangement combines TRBV28 with TRBJ2-5; a tentative D call is TRBD2 (6 bases match). In the germline V gene, CDR1 corresponds to MDHEN and CDR2 to SYDVKM. The CDR3 starts with the cysteine, ends with the phenylalanine, and has 16 residues. CDR3 DNA only is kept here, 48 bases in frame from base 1.